Each of the 19 T cell receptor beta chains below was sequenced from the same sample in a study of graft-versus-host responses after intestinal transplantation. Some clones are missing from TCRdb's copy, which holds only in-frame ones; the method was immunoSEQ multiplex PCR. The sample lists about 110,000 clones, about 92% occurring once. Their specific antigens are unknown. This material consisted of unstimulated CD8+ T cells sorted from spleen or lymph node cells, taken before transplant. The receptor set was obtained from a human donor who was the organ donor for an intestinal transplant.

The rearrangement links TRBV4-1 to TRBJ2-7; TRBD2 aligns across 7 bases. CDR3 size: 15 residues. Per the germline V gene, CDR1 is MGHRA and CDR2 is YSYEKL. With 1 base clipped from V and 3 bases from J, the junction kept 6 bases outside the gene matches. The CDR3 protein is CASSQGLSGNYEQYF. The DNA of the CDR3 is TGCGCCAGCAGCCAAGGTCTGAGCGGGAACTACGAGCAGTACTTC.

The chain is built from TRBV29-1 and TRBJ2-1, with a weak D call TRBD1 (5 bases). This CDR3 has 14 residues. V shed 6 bases and J shed 0 bases, with 12 bases lying between them. Germline CDR1 reads SQVTM; CDR2 reads ANQGSEA. The CDR3 sequence: CSVDDSFSYNEQFF. The CDR3 coding sequence is TGCAGCGTGGACGACAGCTTCTCCTACAATGAGCAGTTCTTC.

The chain uses TRBV6-5 and TRBJ2-7, with TRBD2 as a possible D gene (5 bases). Trimming stripped 0 bases from V and 3 bases from J, with 15 bases between. The germline CDR1 and CDR2 sequences are MNHEY and SVGAGI. The CDR3 is 16 amino acids. CDR3 in DNA: TGTGCCAGCAGTTACTCTTCATCGGGAACGCTCTACGAGCAGTACTTC. It is translated as CASSYSSSGTLYEQYF.

The chain joins TRBV28 to TRBJ1-5; D is unclear. Trimming shortened V by 2 bases and J by 5 bases, and 10 bases separated the two germline ends. Germline V gene lookup returns CDR1 MDHEN and CDR2 SYDVKM. CDR3 length equals 14 residues. The CDR3 bases are TGTGCCAGCAGTTTAAGGTCGGACCATCAGCCCCAGCATTTT. Protein: CASSLRSDHQPQHF.

This chain connects TRBV4-1 to TRBJ1-1; D is unclear. Germline CDR1 MGHRA, CDR2 YSYEKL. V lost 1 base and J lost 3, with 30 bases in between. The CDR3 contains 21 residues. The CDR3 here is CASSQGVSIGWAAGWDTEAFF. The CDR3 DNA sequence: TGCGCCAGCAGCCAAGGGGTCTCTATAGGCTGGGCAGCCGGATGGGACACTGAAGCTTTCTTT.

The genes are TRBV7-3 and TRBJ2-1, with a tentative D call TRBD2 (5 bases). Germline values: CDR1 SGHTA, CDR2 FQGTGA. The CDR3 has 18 amino acids. The V and J ends lost 2 bases and 4 bases respectively, with 21 bases between them. CDR3 in DNA: TGTGCCAGCAGCTTAGATCCGCGGCTAGCCGAAGGATACAATGAGCAGTTCTTC. Translating gives CASSLDPRLAEGYNEQFF.

V is TRBV6-5 and J is TRBJ2-2; no reliable D call. Germline-derived CDR1 and CDR2 are MNHEY and SVGAGI. This CDR3 spans 14 amino acids. Trimming removed 2 bases from V and 7 bases from J, with 11 bases in between. The CDR3 DNA reads TGTGCCAGCAGTTACGAGTATAGGATCGGGGAGCTGTTTTTT. It yields the protein CASSYEYRIGELFF.

This rearrangement joins TRBV4-2 to TRBJ1-1, with a weak D call TRBD1 (6 bases). The germline gives CDR1 LGHNA, CDR2 YNFKEQ. There are 13 residues in the CDR3. Trimming removed 2 bases from V and 3 bases from J, with 7 bases in between. This chain's CDR3 is CASSQNRDTEAFF. Written as DNA, the CDR3 is TGTGCCAGCAGCCAAAACAGGGACACTGAAGCTTTCTTT.

The chain is built from TRBV28 and TRBJ2-3, with D tentatively TRBD1 (5 bases). Germline assignment: CDR1 MDHEN and CDR2 SYDVKM. V lost 3 bases to trimming and J lost 3 bases, with 10 bases between them. CDR3 size: 14 residues. The CDR3 nucleotides are TGTGCCAGCAGTTTCAACAGGTGGACAGATACGCAGTATTTT. Amino acid sequence: CASSFNRWTDTQYF. Supplemented by reference TRBV28 and TRBJ2-3, the full variable domain reads DVKVTQSSRYLVKRTGEKVFLECVQDMDHENMFWYRQDPGLGLRLIYFSYDVKMKEKGDIPEGYSVSREKKERFSLILESASTNQTSMYLCASSFNRWTDTQYFGPGTRLTVL.

The J gene is TRBJ1-1, the V gene TRBV27, with TRBD1 matching 7 bases. The trim removed 3 bases at V and 4 bases at J, leaving 5 bases unmatched. The germline CDR1 and CDR2 sequences are MNHEY and SMNVEV (reference sequence). This CDR3 is 14 amino acids long. The CDR3 sequence: CASSLSGGITEAFF. The CDR3 coding sequence is TGTGCCAGCAGTTTGTCAGGGGGGATCACTGAAGCTTTCTTT.

The V and J genes are TRBV11-2 and TRBJ2-7; 12 nucleotides align to TRBD2. The CDR3 is made up of 18 amino acids. Germline V gene lookup returns CDR1 SGHAT and CDR2 FQNNGV. V lost 7 bases and J lost 6; bases outside the gene matches: 19. CDR3 residues: CASTTLAGLAGPGAEQYF. The CDR3, as DNA: TGTGCCAGCACCACCTTAGCCGGACTAGCGGGGCCCGGGGCCGAGCAGTACTTC.

This chain joins TRBV6-5 and TRBJ1-5; TRBD1 agrees at 7 bases. Germline CDR1 reads MNHEY; CDR2 reads SVGAGI. With V trimmed by 6 bases and J by 5 bases, 7 bases remained unmatched. The CDR3 extends over 14 amino acids. Written as DNA, the CDR3 is TGTGCCAGCAGCCACAGGGGAGCGGATCAGCCCCAGCATTTT. Encoded protein: CASSHRGADQPQHF.

The CDR3 reads CASSPPTGSTGELFF. In nucleotides, the CDR3 is TGTGCCAGCAGTCCCCCCACGGGGTCTACCGGGGAGCTGTTTTTT. V and J are TRBV28 and TRBJ2-2; weak D call: TRBD2 (5 bases). The CDR3 spans 15 residues. CDR1 is MDHEN and CDR2 is SYDVKM in the germline V gene. The germline V and J ends were trimmed by 5 bases and 5 bases, with 15 bases remaining between them.

The chain links TRBV30 to TRBJ2-3; 12 positions agree with TRBD2. J gave up 4 bases and V 5 bases, and 4 bases lay outside the gene matches. This CDR3 is built from 14 residues. CDR1 is GTSNPN and CDR2 is SVGIG in the germline V gene (reference sequence). CDR3 loop: CAWSSGRAADTQYF. DNA of the CDR3: TGTGCCTGGTCTAGCGGGAGGGCCGCAGATACGCAGTATTTT.

This chain uses TRBV6-1 with TRBJ2-2; D is perhaps TRBD2 (5 bases). V was clipped by 2 bases and J by 7 bases, with 8 bases between them. This CDR3 region has 13 residues. Germline values: CDR1 MNHNS, CDR2 SASEGT. The CDR3 sequence is CASSELADGELFF. The CDR3 bases are TGTGCCAGCAGTGAACTAGCTGACGGGGAGCTGTTTTTT.

The J gene is TRBJ1-1, the V gene TRBV2; D gene uncertain. The V gene lost 5 bases and the J gene lost 6 bases, with 7 bases spanning the gap. This CDR3 is 11 amino acids long. The germline V gene has CDR1 SNHLY and CDR2 FYNNEI. The CDR3 is CASSLYPEAFF. The CDR3 DNA reads as TGTGCCAGCAGTCTCTACCCTGAAGCTTTCTTT.

The gene calls are TRBV7-2 and TRBJ2-3; D is ambiguous. CDR1 and CDR2 from the germline V gene are SGHTA and FQGNSA. There are 16 residues in the CDR3. Deletions cut 0 bases from V and 4 bases from J, with 14 bases between. The CDR3 protein is CASSLATAWPPDTQYF. CDR3 in DNA: TGTGCCAGCAGCTTAGCCACAGCATGGCCCCCAGATACGCAGTATTTT.

The CDR3 DNA reads as TGCGCCAGCAGCTCCGACTCATACAAGAACTATGGCTACACCTTC. Amino acid sequence: CASSSDSYKNYGYTF. The rearrangement uses TRBV5-1 and TRBJ1-2; no firm D call. This CDR3 has 15 residues. The V gene lost 3 bases and the J gene lost 2 bases, with 14 bases spanning the gap. CDR1 is SGHRS, CDR2 YFSETQ, per germline.

The rearrangement joins TRBV27 to TRBJ2-3; D is unclear. Germline V CDR1 and CDR2: MNHEY, SMNVEV (reference sequence). This CDR3 region has 15 residues. Trimming cost V 0 bases and J 1 base, with 8 bases left between them. The CDR3 DNA is TGTGCCAGCAGTTTATCGGTGTCGGGCACAGATACGCAGTATTTT. It codes for CASSLSVSGTDTQYF.